This T cell receptor (beta chain) came from a study of CD8 T cells in ankylosing spondylitis. General observations from the study: Among TCR beta sequences, a motif of eight or nine highly homologous variants appeared characteristic of ankylosing spondylitis blood.

In TCRdb, the 5' RACE reads were re-called with MiXCR into one record per CDR3 protein. This table has 450,000 to 550,000 distinct CDR3 sequences, roughly 5% appearing once. This clonotype appeared many times. Its antigen is undetermined. Germline CDR1 DFQATT, CDR2 SNEGSKA (reference sequence). This CDR3 is 15 amino acids long. V gave up 3 bases and J gave up 0 bases, with 12 bases separating them. The chain employs TRBV20-1 and TRBJ2-1; no definite D call. What was sequenced was blood, either unsorted or a sorted T cell fraction (not recorded which). The TCR originated in a male donor with ankylosing spondylitis. The CDR3 nucleotides are TGCAGTGCTAGCCCGACACAAAGCTCCTACAATGAGCAGTTCTTC. Amino acid sequence: CSASPTQSSYNEQFF.